The 28 T cell receptor beta chains below come from one sample, sequenced in a study of identical twins. TCRdb analysed the 5' RACE reads with MiXCR anew, one entry per CDR3 protein. There are a few hundred thousand distinct CDR3 sequences in the sample; about 9% occur only once, and 2.5% to 3.5% lies in the top ten. These same data were also listed under a study on yellow fever vaccine responses in identical twins.

The sample was CD8+ T cells sorted from blood. The receptors here all came from a woman younger than 30 in good health.

The V gene is TRBV27, the J gene TRBJ2-4; 12 nucleotides line up with TRBD1. V was clipped by 5 bases and J by 3 bases; unmatched bases: 11. This CDR3 contains 18 residues. Germline lookup yields CDR1 MNHEY and CDR2 SMNVEV (reference sequence). The CDR3 region has the DNA TGTGCCAGCAGTACCCGGGACAGGGGGCGATTGGACAAAAACATTCAGTACTTC. Its translation: CASSTRDRGRLDKNIQYF.

This rearrangement joins TRBV12-3 or TRBV12-4 to TRBJ2-4; D possibly corresponds to TRBD2 (5 bases). The CDR3 sequence is 13 residues long. V lost 6 bases and J lost 11, with 17 bases in between. CDR3 bases: TGTGCCAGCAGCCCGGCCGGGTCCGGGGTTCAGTACTTC. This sequence encodes CASSPAGSGVQYF.

V gene TRBV20-1 combines with J gene TRBJ2-5; 13 positions match TRBD2. V dropped 0 bases and J dropped 3; count of bases not matched to a gene: 10. The CDR3 has 18 residues. CDR1 is DFQATT, CDR2 SNEGSKA, per germline (reference sequence). Here the CDR3 reads CSARDHSGLAGLEETQYF. DNA of the CDR3: TGCAGTGCTAGAGATCACTCGGGACTAGCGGGGTTAGAAGAGACCCAGTACTTC.

This clonotype was observed at least ten times. The chain joins TRBV4-3 to TRBJ2-1; D not certain. The germline gives CDR1 LGHNA, CDR2 YSLEER. The CDR3 covers 14 residues. V lost 1 base and J 7 bases, leaving 11 bases between the germline ends. In DNA, the CDR3 is TGCGCCAGCAGCCAAGGGGTCTCGTGGAATGAGCAGTTCTTC. It codes for CASSQGVSWNEQFF.

The chain combines TRBV28 with TRBJ2-2; D might be TRBD1 or TRBD2, each matching 5 bases. The CDR3 sequence is 16 residues long. In germline, CDR1 is MDHEN, CDR2 SYDVKM. V was clipped by 3 bases and J by 4 bases, with 15 bases between them. CDR3 sequence: CASSLGDPWRTGELFF. CDR3 in DNA: TGTGCCAGCAGTTTGGGGGATCCGTGGCGCACCGGGGAGCTGTTTTTT.

This clonotype has at least ten counts. This chain joins TRBV12-3 or TRBV12-4 and TRBJ2-7, with 8 nucleotides matching TRBD1. The CDR3 is made up of 15 amino acids. Trimming cost V 6 bases and J 2 bases; bases outside gene matches: 9. The CDR3 loop is CASRPTGGETYEQYF. The CDR3 nucleotides are TGTGCCAGCAGACCTACAGGGGGTGAAACCTACGAGCAGTACTTC.

In its sample, this clonotype was seen many times. The chain is built from TRBV5-1 and TRBJ2-7; D not resolved. This CDR3 is 13 amino acids long. V lost 3 bases, J lost 6 bases, and 13 bases lay in between. Germline loops: CDR1 SGHRS, CDR2 YFSETQ. CDR3 amino acids: CASSSRFGREQYF. The CDR3 region has the DNA TGCGCCAGCAGCTCCCGTTTCGGACGCGAGCAGTACTTC.

In DNA form, the CDR3 reads TGTGCCAGCAGCCTCCTGGGGACTAGCGGGAGGCGGTTGGGCACAGATACGCAGTATTTT. Amino acids: CASSLLGTSGRRLGTDTQYF. V usage is TRBV4-2 and J usage is TRBJ2-3; the match to TRBD2 covers 15 bases. Germline assignment: CDR1 LGHNA and CDR2 YNFKEQ. Trimming at V came to 4 bases and at J to 1 base, leaving 12 bases not matched to a gene. This CDR3 contains 20 residues.

The V call is TRBV29-1, the J call TRBJ1-1, with no clear D. Trimming removed 5 bases from V and 5 bases from J, with 6 bases in between. Germline V gives CDR1 SQVTM, CDR2 ANQGSEA. This CDR3 region has 10 residues. The CDR3 DNA is TGCAGCGTTCCAGGTACTGAAGCTTTCTTT. Its translation: CSVPGTEAFF.

This clonotype was detected a few times. The rearrangement links TRBV15 to TRBJ2-5; the match to TRBD2 covers 9 bases. With V trimmed by 5 bases and J by 4 bases, 8 bases remained unmatched. Germline CDR1 and CDR2: LNHNV and YYDKDF (reference sequence). The CDR3 sequence is 15 residues long. The CDR3 region is CATSATGLAGETQYF. Here the CDR3 DNA reads TGTGCCACCAGCGCAACGGGACTAGCTGGAGAGACCCAGTACTTC.

The chain employs TRBV4-1 and TRBJ2-3, with D tentatively TRBD1 (5 bases). Germline CDR1 and CDR2: MGHRA and YSYEKL. The CDR3 extends over 14 amino acids. The ends were cut back, 1 base at V and 5 bases at J, with 10 bases in the middle. CDR3 sequence (DNA): TGCGCCAGCAGCCAAGTGGGGCTCGGAGATACGCAGTATTTT. It specifies CASSQVGLGDTQYF.

This clonotype came up a few times. The V gene is TRBV2, the J gene TRBJ2-7, with D perhaps matching TRBD2 (5 bases). Germline V CDR1 and CDR2: SNHLY, FYNNEI. This CDR3 is built from 15 residues. The germline V and J ends were trimmed by 1 base and 2 bases, with 12 bases remaining between them. The CDR3 loop is CASSEDSGEPYEQYF. The CDR3 nucleotides read TGTGCCAGCAGTGAAGATTCCGGGGAACCCTACGAGCAGTACTTC. The whole variable domain, filled in from reference TRBV2 and TRBJ2-7, reads EPEVTQTPSHQVTQMGQEVILRCVPISNHLYFYWYRQILGQKVEFLVSFYNNEISEKSEIFDDQFSVERPDGSNFTLKIRSTKLEDSAMYFCASSEDSGEPYEQYFGPGTRLTVT.

This clonotype was counted ten times or more. CDR3 protein: CASSGLFSDGGETQYF. CDR3 in DNA: TGTGCCAGCAGCGGTTTATTTTCTGACGGAGGGGAGACCCAGTACTTC. This chain connects TRBV7-9 to TRBJ2-5, with D perhaps matching TRBD2 (6 bases). Germline CDR1 SEHNR, CDR2 FQNEAQ (reference sequence). This CDR3 spans 16 amino acids. Trimming removed 5 bases from V and 5 bases from J, with 21 bases in between.

This clonotype has just a few counts. A junction boundary mismatches the germline segment, possibly from a read error. This chain uses TRBV7-8 with TRBJ2-1; 9 nucleotides align to TRBD1. Germline CDR1 is SGHVS and CDR2 is FQNEAQ. CDR3 length: 15 amino acids. The DNA of the CDR3 is TGTGCCAGCGGCTTCCGGGACAGGGTTATCAATGAGCAGTTCTTC. Translated: CASGFRDRVINEQFF.

The chain combines TRBV7-9 with TRBJ2-7, with D unresolved. This CDR3 region has 14 residues. Per the germline V gene, CDR1 is SEHNR and CDR2 is FQNEAQ (reference sequence). Trimming pared 0 bases from V and 2 bases from J, leaving 8 bases between. CDR3 nucleotides: TGTGCCAGCAGCTTAGCTGAAGAAACCTACGAGCAGTACTTC. Amino acids: CASSLAEETYEQYF. Combining the CDR3 with reference TRBV7-9 and TRBJ2-7 gives the whole variable domain DTGVSQNPRHKITKRGQNVTFRCDPISEHNRLYWYRQTLGQGPEFLTYFQNEAQLEKSRLLSDRFSAERPKGSFSTLEIQRTEQGDSAMYLCASSLAEETYEQYFGPGTRLTVT.

The chain has TRBV2 and TRBJ1-1; no clear D gene. CDR3 size: 12 residues. V was pared by 7 bases and J by 11 bases, with 17 bases between. Germline V gives CDR1 SNHLY, CDR2 FYNNEI. The CDR3 nucleotides read TGTGCCAGCATCTCGACCGGGAACCTTGCTTTCTTT. Its translation is CASISTGNLAFF.

This clonotype was detected only a few times. V gene TRBV4-1 combines with J gene TRBJ2-1; D possibly uses TRBD1 or TRBD2 (6 bases each). Germline V gene sequence: CDR1 MGHRA, CDR2 YSYEKL. The CDR3 length is 17 residues. V was trimmed by 4 bases and J by 8 bases, leaving 24 bases between them. CDR3 DNA sequence: TGCGCCAGCAGCCTATTGGCCGGGGGCAGGGAGGAAGATGAGCAGTTCTTC. Translated: CASSLLAGGREEDEQFF.

This clonotype was found a few times. V gene TRBV4-3 combines with J gene TRBJ2-5; 13 bases align to TRBD2. The CDR3 runs 18 residues. V lost 0 bases and J lost 2; bases outside the gene matches: 6. The germline CDR1 and CDR2 sequences are LGHNA and YSLEER. CDR3 nucleotides: TGCGCCAGCAGCCAAGACCGACTAGCGGGAGGATCGCAAGAGACCCAGTACTTC. Translation: CASSQDRLAGGSQETQYF.

V usage is TRBV5-1 and J usage is TRBJ2-1; 10 positions match TRBD2. Germline CDR1 is SGHRS and CDR2 is YFSETQ. V lost 5 bases, J lost 8 bases, and 13 bases stayed unmatched. The length of the CDR3 is 16 residues. The CDR3 region has the DNA TGCGCCAGCAGTTACCCTGAGCGGGAGGGCAGCGATGAGCAGTTCTTC. It codes for CASSYPEREGSDEQFF. Full variable domain (remainder filled in from reference TRBV5-1 and TRBJ2-1): KAGVTQTPRYLIKTRGQQVTLSCSPISGHRSVSWYQQTPGQGLQFLFEYFSETQRNKGNFPGRFSGRQFSNSRSEMNVSTLELGDSALYLCASSYPEREGSDEQFFGPGTRLTVL.

This chain connects TRBV5-1 to TRBJ2-7; D is ambiguous. This CDR3 has 13 residues. Per germline, CDR1 SGHRS and CDR2 YFSETQ. V lost 7 bases and J 3 bases, leaving 14 bases between the germline ends. CDR3 loop: CASGLGRSYEQYF. CDR3 DNA sequence: TGCGCCAGCGGGCTAGGCCGGAGCTACGAGCAGTACTTC.

The chain recombines TRBV4-3 with TRBJ2-7; D ambiguous. V was cut by 1 base and J by 3 bases, with 13 bases left in between. The length of the CDR3 is 15 residues. The V gene's germline CDR1 is LGHNA and CDR2 YSLEER. CDR3: CASSQVGLPLYEQYF. DNA for the CDR3: TGCGCCAGCAGCCAAGTGGGTCTTCCTCTCTACGAGCAGTACTTC.

V is TRBV29-1 and J is TRBJ2-1; D possibly corresponds to TRBD1 (6 bases). The germline gives CDR1 SQVTM, CDR2 ANQGSEA. V was shortened by 3 bases and J by 1 base, with 16 bases between the two germline ends. The CDR3 has 16 amino acids. The CDR3 reads CSVDGDPRGSYNEQFF. The CDR3 nucleotides read TGCAGCGTTGATGGGGACCCCAGGGGATCCTACAATGAGCAGTTCTTC.

There are a few counts of this clonotype. The chain links TRBV29-1 to TRBJ1-5; TRBD1 agrees at 7 bases. Germline loops: CDR1 SQVTM, CDR2 ANQGSEA. The CDR3 consists of 14 residues. The V segment lost 4 bases and the J segment 6 bases; nucleotides outside the gene matches: 9. Here the CDR3 reads CSVGGGTEAQPQHF. In DNA, the CDR3 is TGCAGCGTTGGGGGAGGGACAGAGGCTCAGCCCCAGCATTTT.

To note about this clonotype: Just one base apart from a much larger clone, this may be a read error. The chain recombines TRBV29-1 with TRBJ2-1; D is uncertain. The CDR3 has 17 amino acids. The ends were cut back, 3 bases at V and 6 bases at J, with 24 bases in the middle. CDR1 SQVTM and CDR2 ANQGSEA come from the germline V gene. The CDR3 DNA reads TGCAGCGTTGAGTGGTTGGCAGTGGGCCCCACCGGCAATGAGCAGTTCTTC. This translates into CSVEWLAVGPTGNEQFF.

As DNA, the CDR3 is TGTGCCTGGAATGCCCAGGGGTGGGACACTGAAGCTTTCTTT. Translation: CAWNAQGWDTEAFF. V usage is TRBV30 and J usage is TRBJ1-1, with a weak D call TRBD1 (6 bases). Germline CDR1 and CDR2: GTSNPN and SVGIG (reference sequence). V was clipped by 4 bases and J by 3 bases, with 15 bases between them. The CDR3 covers 14 residues.

The rearrangement links TRBV14 to TRBJ2-3; TRBD1 agrees at 8 bases. Germline V gene data show CDR1 as SGHDN and CDR2 as FVKESK. The CDR3 is 17 residues long. V shed 0 bases and J 5 bases; nucleotides not matched to a gene: 10. The CDR3 here is CASSQDRGGQGIDTQYF. The CDR3 DNA sequence: TGTGCCAGCAGCCAAGATAGGGGAGGACAGGGAATAGATACGCAGTATTTT.

This clonotype has more than one count but fewer than ten. The rearrangement uses TRBV4-1 and TRBJ2-7; 8 nucleotides agree with TRBD1. CDR3 size: 15 residues. Germline CDR1 and CDR2: MGHRA and YSYEKL. V trimming: 0 bases; J trimming: 5 bases; junction bases outside the gene matches: 6. CDR3 sequence: CASSQESGQGDEQYF. CDR3 in DNA: TGCGCCAGCAGCCAAGAATCAGGACAGGGTGACGAGCAGTACTTC.

This clonotype has more than one count but fewer than ten. The genes are TRBV6-1 and TRBJ2-5, with TRBD2 matching over 8 bases. The trim removed 5 bases at V and 2 bases at J, leaving 19 bases unmatched. Germline-derived CDR1 and CDR2 are MNHNS and SASEGT. This CDR3 spans 19 amino acids. Here the CDR3 DNA reads TGTGCCAGCAGTCCCCTGCGTGTGGCGGGGGGCTTACTTCAAGAGACCCAGTACTTC. As protein: CASSPLRVAGGLLQETQYF.